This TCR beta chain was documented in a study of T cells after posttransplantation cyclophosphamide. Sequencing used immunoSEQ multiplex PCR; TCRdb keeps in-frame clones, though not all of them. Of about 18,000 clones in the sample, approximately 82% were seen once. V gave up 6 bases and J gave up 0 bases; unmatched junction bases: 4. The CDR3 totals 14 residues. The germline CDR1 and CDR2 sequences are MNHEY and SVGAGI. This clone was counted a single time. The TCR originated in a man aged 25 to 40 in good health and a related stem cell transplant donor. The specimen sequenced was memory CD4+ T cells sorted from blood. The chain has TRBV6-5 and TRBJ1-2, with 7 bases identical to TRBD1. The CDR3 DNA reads TGTGCCAGCAGGGGACAGCTATCTAACTATGGCTACACCTTC. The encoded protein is CASRGQLSNYGYTF.